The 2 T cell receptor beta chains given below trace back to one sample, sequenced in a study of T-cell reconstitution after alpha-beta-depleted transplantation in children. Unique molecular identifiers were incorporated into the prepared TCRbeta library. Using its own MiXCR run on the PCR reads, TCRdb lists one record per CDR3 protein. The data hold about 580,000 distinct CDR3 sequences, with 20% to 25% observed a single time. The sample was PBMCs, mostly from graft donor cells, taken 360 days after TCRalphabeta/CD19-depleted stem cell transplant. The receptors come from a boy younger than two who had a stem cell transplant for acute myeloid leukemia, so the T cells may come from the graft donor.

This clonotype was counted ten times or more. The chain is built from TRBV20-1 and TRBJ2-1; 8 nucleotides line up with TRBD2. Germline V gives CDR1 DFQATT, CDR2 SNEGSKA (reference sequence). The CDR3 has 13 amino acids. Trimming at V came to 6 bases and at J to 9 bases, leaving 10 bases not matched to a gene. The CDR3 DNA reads TGCAGTGCGACTAGCGCGGTCGTCGGTGAGCAGTTCTTC. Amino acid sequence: CSATSAVVGEQFF.

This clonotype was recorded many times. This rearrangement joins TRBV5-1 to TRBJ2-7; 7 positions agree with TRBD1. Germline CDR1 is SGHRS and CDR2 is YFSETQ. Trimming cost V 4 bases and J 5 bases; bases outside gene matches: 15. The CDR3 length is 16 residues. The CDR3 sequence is CASSPRQGRSFDEQYV. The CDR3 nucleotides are TGCGCCAGCAGCCCAAGACAGGGTAGATCCTTCGACGAGCAGTACGTC.